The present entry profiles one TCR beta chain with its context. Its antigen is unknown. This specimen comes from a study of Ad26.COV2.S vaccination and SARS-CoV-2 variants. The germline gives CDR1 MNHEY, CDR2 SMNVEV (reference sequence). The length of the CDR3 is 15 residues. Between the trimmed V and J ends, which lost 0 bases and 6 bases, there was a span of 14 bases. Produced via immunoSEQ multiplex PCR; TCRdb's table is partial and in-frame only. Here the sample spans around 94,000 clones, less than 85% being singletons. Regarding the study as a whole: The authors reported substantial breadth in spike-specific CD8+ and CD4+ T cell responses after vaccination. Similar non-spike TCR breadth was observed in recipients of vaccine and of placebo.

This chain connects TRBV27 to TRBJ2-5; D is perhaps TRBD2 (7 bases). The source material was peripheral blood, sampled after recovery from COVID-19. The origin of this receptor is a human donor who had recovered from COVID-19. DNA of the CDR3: TGTGCCAGCAGTTTATCAGGGGGGGCACAGAAGACCCAGTACTTC. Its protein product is CASSLSGGAQKTQYF.